A selection of T cell receptor beta chains follows, all from one sample in a study of blood T cell repertoires in COVID-19. The repertoire was sequenced with immunoSEQ multiplex PCR; TCRdb's copy has only in-frame clones and lacks some. This table holds fewer than 120,000 clones, roughly four fifths found once. Sequences were obtained from peripheral blood. Receptors originate from a woman aged 60-75 years with acute or convalescent COVID-19. The CDR3 runs from the conserved cysteine through the conserved F or W. Each record gives: D gene, J gene, clone size, V gene, CDR3 DNA, CDR3 protein. A D gene is named only where the DNA matches it firmly. Expanded clones get a size class; other rows say once, few or many, or leave the size out.

>TRBD1|TRBJ2-5|NA|TRBV29-1
TGCAGCGCAACAGGGGGCGTGGAGACCCAGTACTTC
CSATGGVETQYF
>TRBD1|TRBJ1-2|NA|TRBV28
TGTGCCAGCAGCAACAGGGGGACGAACTATGGCTACACCTTC
CASSNRGTNYGYTF
>NA|TRBJ1-3|NA|TRBV13
TGTGCCAGCAGTCCGGACAGAGGATTCTCTGGAAACACCATATATTTT
CASSPDRGFSGNTIYF
>TRBD1|TRBJ1-5|NA|TRBV10-2
TGCGCCAGCAGTGGACAGGGGGATCAGCCCCAGCATTTT
CASSGQGDQPQHF
>TRBD1|TRBJ1-3|NA|TRBV5-4
TGTGCCAGCAGCCCCGGAATTGGCCAGGGGGCGGGAAACACCATATATTTT
CASSPGIGQGAGNTIYF
>NA|TRBJ1-2|NA|TRBV4-3
TGCGCCAGCAGCCAAGATAGGACACCTGGGGATGGCTACACCTTC
CASSQDRTPGDGYTF
>TRBD2|TRBJ2-3|NA|TRBV3-1/TRBV3-2
TGTGCCAGCAGCCAACTCACGGGGGGGAGCACAGATACGCAGTATTTT
CASSQLTGGSTDTQYF
>NA|TRBJ1-6|NA|TRBV19
TGTGCCAGTAGTATTCTGCAGGGGTTTAATTCACCCCTCCACTTT
CASSILQGFNSPLHF
>NA|TRBJ1-3|NA|TRBV28
TGTGCCAGCACCCTAGGGGTGCCTGGAAACACCATATATTTT
CASTLGVPGNTIYF
>NA|TRBJ1-1|NA|TRBV6-2/TRBV6-3
TGTGCCAGCAGTCTGAAATCAGTAGCTTTCTTT
CASSLKSVAFF
>NA|TRBJ1-1|NA|TRBV10-1
TGCGCCAGAATAAGAGGTGGGACTGAAGCTTTCTTT
CARIRGGTEAFF
>NA|TRBJ1-2|NA|TRBV7-2
TGTGCCAGCAGCTTACCGGGATCGCATTATGGCTACACCTTC
CASSLPGSHYGYTF
>NA|TRBJ1-5|NA|TRBV6-5
TGTGCCAGCATGGGGGGGGCCGGCCAGCCCCAGCATTTT
CASMGGAGQPQHF
>TRBD1|TRBJ1-5|NA|TRBV2
TGTGCCAGCTCGGGACAGGACGAACAGCCCCAGCATTTT
CASSGQDEQPQHF
>NA|TRBJ1-2|NA|TRBV6-5
TGTGCCAGCAGTTACTACGGTGGCTACACCTTC
CASSYYGGYTF
>NA|TRBJ2-1|NA|TRBV11-2
TGTGCCAGCAGCTTATCTGGGGCCAATGAGCAGTTCTTC
CASSLSGANEQFF
>NA|TRBJ2-5|NA|TRBV19
TGTGCCAGTAGTCCGGGATTGGGGGAGACCCAGTACTTC
CASSPGLGETQYF
>NA|TRBJ2-7|NA|TRBV19
TGTGCCAGTAGTAGTAACCTACAGGGATACCCCTACGAGCAGTACTTC
CASSSNLQGYPYEQYF
>TRBD1|TRBJ2-7|NA|TRBV5-4
TGTGCCAGCAGGGTAGGGACAGGGGCCTACGAGCAGTACTTC
CASRVGTGAYEQYF
>TRBD1|TRBJ2-7|NA|TRBV27
TGTGCCAGCAGTTTGAGACAGGGAATGTCCGAGCAGTACTTC
CASSLRQGMSEQYF
>NA|TRBJ2-1|NA|TRBV3-1/TRBV3-2
TGTGCCAGCAGCCAACGAGCGGGCTCGAGAGAGCAGTTCTTC
CASSQRAGSREQFF
>TRBD1|TRBJ1-2|NA|TRBV28
TGTGCCAGCAGTACAGGGGGAGACTATGGCTACACCTTC
CASSTGGDYGYTF
>NA|TRBJ2-2|NA|TRBV30
TGTGCCTGGAGGAGGCTAGCGAGCACCGGGGAGCTGTTTTTT
CAWRRLASTGELFF
>NA|TRBJ2-7|NA|TRBV5-1
TGCGCCAGCAGCTTGGGTAGCGGACTTCGGGAGGAGCAGTACTTC
CASSLGSGLREEQYF
>TRBD1|TRBJ1-2|NA|TRBV25-1
TGTGCCAGCCGAGATAATACGGGACAGGGTGGCTATGGCTACACCTTC
CASRDNTGQGGYGYTF
>NA|TRBJ2-7|NA|TRBV28
TGTGCCAGCGCGTACGTTACCTACGAGCAGTACTTC
CASAYVTYEQYF
>NA|TRBJ2-7|NA|TRBV7-9
TGTGCCAGCAGCTCTCACGACGGGGGAGACTACGAGCAGTACTTC
CASSSHDGGDYEQYF
>NA|TRBJ1-5|NA|TRBV28
TGTGCCACGGAGGGGTTCGGGGATCAGCCCCAGCATTTT
CATEGFGDQPQHF
>TRBD2|TRBJ2-1|NA|TRBV2
TGTGCCAGCAGACGCCTCGGACTAGCGGGGGGGCCGGGGCAGTTCTTC
CASRRLGLAGGPGQFF
>NA|TRBJ1-2|NA|TRBV3-1/TRBV3-2
TGTGCCAGCAGTCTGAACTATGGCTACACCTTC
CASSLNYGYTF
>NA|TRBJ1-1|NA|TRBV21-1
TGTGCCAGCGAGTTAATGAACACTGAAGCTTTCTTT
CASELMNTEAFF
>NA|TRBJ2-2|NA|TRBV21-1
TGTGCCAGCAGCCTGCGACAGCTAAACACCGGGGAGCTGTTTTTT
CASSLRQLNTGELFF
>NA|TRBJ2-2|NA|TRBV30
TGTGCCTGGAGTGATTGGAGGGGGCCCACCGGGGAGCTGTTTTTT
CAWSDWRGPTGELFF
>NA|TRBJ1-1|NA|TRBV5-1
TGCGCCAGCAGCTTGACGGGGAACACTGAAGCTTTCTTT
CASSLTGNTEAFF
>NA|TRBJ2-5|NA|TRBV5-1
TGCGCCAGCAGCTTGGTCCCCGGGAAAGAGACCCAGTACTTC
CASSLVPGKETQYF
>NA|TRBJ1-6|few|TRBV7-3
TGTGCCAGCAGCTTAAGGAGCCCCCATAATGGGTCACCCCTCCACTTT
CASSLRSPHNGSPLHF
>TRBD1|TRBJ1-6|NA|TRBV19
TGTGCCAGTATCCCTGAGACAGGGGGTAATTCACCCCTCCACTTT
CASIPETGGNSPLHF
>NA|TRBJ2-7|NA|TRBV7-2
TGTGCCAGCAGCTTAGGTTATTCGTCGGGCGAGCAGTACTTC
CASSLGYSSGEQYF
>NA|TRBJ1-2|NA|TRBV18
TGTGCCAGCTCACCTGTAGGGGATGGCTACACCTTC
CASSPVGDGYTF
>NA|TRBJ1-1|NA|TRBV4-3
TGCGCCAGCAGCCAAGATACGTGGGGAGGGACTGAAGCTTTCTTT
CASSQDTWGGTEAFF
>NA|TRBJ2-5|NA|TRBV7-2
TGTGCCAGCAGCCAACCGCCGGGGACCCAGTACTTC
CASSQPPGTQYF
>NA|TRBJ1-2|NA|TRBV21-1
TGTGCCAGCAGCAAAGGAGCCTCTGGTCTTGGCTACACCTTC
CASSKGASGLGYTF
>NA|TRBJ1-6|NA|TRBV7-3
TGTGCCAGCAGCTTAACGGGGTCACGGGGGGGATATAATTCACCCCTCCACTTT
CASSLTGSRGGYNSPLHF
>NA|TRBJ2-7|NA|TRBV6-5
TGTGCCAGCAGTTCAACTTACGTGCAGTACTTC
CASSSTYVQYF
>NA|TRBJ1-4|NA|TRBV19
TGTGCCAGTAGTATAGCAGCGGGGGGGTATGAAAAACTGTTTTTT
CASSIAAGGYEKLFF
>NA|TRBJ1-6|NA|TRBV4-1
TGCGCCAGCAGCCGGGAAGGGAGGAATTCACCCCTCCACTTT
CASSREGRNSPLHF
>NA|TRBJ1-2|NA|TRBV12-3/TRBV12-4
TGTGCCAGCAGTTTTGGGGACTACGGTGGCTACACCTTC
CASSFGDYGGYTF
>NA|TRBJ1-4|NA|TRBV9
TGTGCCAGCAGCGTAGATGAGACAGTTAATGAAAAACTGTTTTTT
CASSVDETVNEKLFF
>NA|TRBJ1-2|NA|TRBV5-6
TGTGCCAGCAGCTTGGTCGGTCTTACAGGGTACTATGGCTACACCTTC
CASSLVGLTGYYGYTF
>TRBD2|TRBJ2-3|once|TRBV7-2
TGTGCCAGCAGCTTATCATCGGGGGGGGATACGCAGTATTTT
CASSLSSGGDTQYF
>NA|TRBJ1-1|NA|TRBV4-1
TGCGCCAGCAGCCAAGAGTTGGGCAGGGTGGACACTGAAGCTTTCTTT
CASSQELGRVDTEAFF
>TRBD2|TRBJ2-5|NA|TRBV3-1/TRBV3-2
TGTGCCAGCAGCCCAAGACTAGCGGGCAGGGAGACCCAGTACTTC
CASSPRLAGRETQYF
>NA|TRBJ1-4|NA|TRBV30
TGTGCCTGGAGTGTTTTGGAGGGATGGACTAATGAAAAACTGTTTTTT
CAWSVLEGWTNEKLFF
>NA|TRBJ2-5|NA|TRBV5-6
TGTGCCAGCAGCTTGTATGCGGGGTATGCCCAGTACTTC
CASSLYAGYAQYF
>TRBD1|TRBJ2-5|once|TRBV2
TGTGCCAGCAGTTACAGGGGAGAGAGGCAAGAGACCCAGTACTTC
CASSYRGERQETQYF
>NA|TRBJ1-1|NA|TRBV6-5
TGTGCCAGCTTGGGAGGTATAAGGACTGAAGCTTTCTTT
CASLGGIRTEAFF